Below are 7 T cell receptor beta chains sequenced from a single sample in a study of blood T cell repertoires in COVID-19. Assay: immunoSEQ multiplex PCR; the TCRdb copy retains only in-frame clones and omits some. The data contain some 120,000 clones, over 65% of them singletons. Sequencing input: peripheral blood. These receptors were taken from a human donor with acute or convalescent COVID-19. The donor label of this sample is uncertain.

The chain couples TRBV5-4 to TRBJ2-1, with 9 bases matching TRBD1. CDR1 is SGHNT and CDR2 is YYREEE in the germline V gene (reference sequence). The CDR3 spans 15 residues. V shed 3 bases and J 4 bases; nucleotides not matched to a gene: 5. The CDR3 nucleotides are TGTGCCAGCAGCTCACCCGGGACAGGGTACAATGAGCAGTTCTTC. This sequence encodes CASSSPGTGYNEQFF.

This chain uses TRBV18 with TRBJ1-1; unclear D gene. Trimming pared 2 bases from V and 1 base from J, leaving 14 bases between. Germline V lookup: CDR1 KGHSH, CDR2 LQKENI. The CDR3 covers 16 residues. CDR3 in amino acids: CASSPKWRQSNTEAFF. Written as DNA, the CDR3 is TGTGCCAGCTCACCAAAGTGGAGGCAATCGAACACTGAAGCTTTCTTT. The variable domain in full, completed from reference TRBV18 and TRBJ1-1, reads NAGVMQNPRHLVRRRGQEARLRCSPMKGHSHVYWYRQLPEEGLKFMVYLQKENIIDESGMPKERFSAEFPKEGPSILRIQQVVRGDSAAYFCASSPKWRQSNTEAFFGQGTRLTVV.

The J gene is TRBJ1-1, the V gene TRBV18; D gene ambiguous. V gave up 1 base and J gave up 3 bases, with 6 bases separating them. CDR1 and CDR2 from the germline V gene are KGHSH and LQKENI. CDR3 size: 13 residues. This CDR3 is CASSPRSDTEAFF. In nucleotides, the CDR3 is TGTGCCAGCTCACCACGTTCGGACACTGAAGCTTTCTTT.

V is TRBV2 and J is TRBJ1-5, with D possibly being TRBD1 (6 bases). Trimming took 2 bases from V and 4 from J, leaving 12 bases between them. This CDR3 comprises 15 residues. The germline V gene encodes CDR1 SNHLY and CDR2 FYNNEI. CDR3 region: CASSEWGRQNQPQHF. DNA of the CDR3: TGTGCCAGCAGTGAATGGGGGCGGCAAAATCAGCCCCAGCATTTT.

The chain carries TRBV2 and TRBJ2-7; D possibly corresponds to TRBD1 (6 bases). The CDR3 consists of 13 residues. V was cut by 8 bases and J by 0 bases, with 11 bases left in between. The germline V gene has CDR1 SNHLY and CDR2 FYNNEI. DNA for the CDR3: TGTGCCAGCTCGGGACAAAGCTCCTACGAGCAGTACTTC. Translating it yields CASSGQSSYEQYF.

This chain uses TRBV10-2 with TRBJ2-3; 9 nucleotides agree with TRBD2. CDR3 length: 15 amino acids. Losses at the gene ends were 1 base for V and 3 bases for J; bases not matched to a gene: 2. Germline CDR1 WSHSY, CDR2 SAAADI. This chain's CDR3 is CASSEYAGGTDTQYF. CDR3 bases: TGCGCCAGCAGTGAGTATGCGGGGGGGACAGATACGCAGTATTTT.

CDR3 sequence reads: CASSRRQGTNEKLFF. In nucleotides, the CDR3 is TGTGCCAGCAGCCGCAGACAGGGTACTAATGAAAAACTGTTTTTT. This chain uses TRBV7-6 with TRBJ1-4; 7 nucleotides match TRBD1. Per germline, CDR1 SGHVS and CDR2 FNYEAQ. This CDR3 is built from 15 residues. V lost 5 bases and J lost 2; bases outside the gene matches: 5.